The next 5 T cell receptor beta chains were all read from a single sample in a study of molecular identifiers for immune sequencing clone quantification. In TCRdb, the PCR reads were re-called with MiXCR into one record per CDR3 protein. The table lists 40,000 or so distinct CDR3 sequences, over 15% of them singletons, with approximately 1.1% in the top ten. Source material: naive CD8+ T cells from blood, with Jurkat cell RNA spiked in. The subset: FACS-sorted CD8+CD4-CCR7+CD45RA+ naive T cells. Receptors were obtained from a human donor in good health. Some libraries in this study had Jurkat cell RNA spiked in.

This clonotype came up many times. V usage is TRBV28 and J usage is TRBJ2-7; 9 bases match TRBD1. The CDR3 loop spans 15 amino acids. V dropped 4 bases and J dropped 2; count of bases not matched to a gene: 6. CDR1 MDHEN and CDR2 SYDVKM come from the germline V gene. The CDR3 DNA follows: TGTGCCAGCAGTTCCGGGACAGGGCACCCCTACGAGCAGTACTTC. Its translation: CASSSGTGHPYEQYF.

The table lists this clonotype with many counts. The chain is built from TRBV12-3 or TRBV12-4 and TRBJ2-1; D call uncertain. Trimming left V 5 bases short and J 2 bases short, with 16 bases between. This CDR3 is built from 16 residues. CDR3 residues: CASSPAYGNPYNEQFF. The CDR3 region has the DNA TGTGCCAGCAGTCCAGCTTATGGTAACCCCTACAATGAGCAGTTCTTC.

This clonotype was picked up many times. The chain combines TRBV7-9 with TRBJ1-2; D remains ambiguous. The CDR3 loop spans 16 amino acids. The ends were cut back, 6 bases at V and 4 bases at J, with 21 bases in the middle. Germline V gene lookup returns CDR1 SEHNR and CDR2 FQNEAQ (reference sequence). CDR3 nucleotide sequence: TGTGCCAGCAGTTACGGTCACGTGGGCCGAGGCTATGGCTACACCTTC. Protein: CASSYGHVGRGYGYTF.

The chain is built from TRBV10-3 and TRBJ2-7; D call uncertain. Trimming removed 3 bases from V and 2 bases from J, with 5 bases in between. CDR3 length: 12 residues. Looked up from germline, CDR1 is ENHRY and CDR2 is SYGVKD. The CDR3 region has the DNA TGTGCCATCAGTGACCGAGCCTACGAGCAGTACTTC. Translation: CAISDRAYEQYF.

The V and J genes are TRBV3-1 and TRBJ2-2; D not certain. The CDR3 has 15 residues. Germline V gives CDR1 LGHDT, CDR2 YNNKEL (reference sequence). Deletions cut 5 bases from V and 2 bases from J, with 12 bases between. CDR3 in DNA: TGTGCCAGCAGCACCCGACCCAGCAACACCGGGGAGCTGTTTTTT. It codes for CASSTRPSNTGELFF. Full variable domain (remainder filled in from reference TRBV3-1 and TRBJ2-2): DTAVSQTPKYLVTQMGNDKSIKCEQNLGHDTMYWYKQDSKKFLKIMFSYNNKELIINETVPNRFSPKSPDKAHLNLHINSLELGDSAVYFCASSTRPSNTGELFFGEGSRLTVL.